The 21 T cell receptor beta chains in this list originate from one sample, sequenced in a study of blood T cell repertoires in COVID-19. Clones were sequenced by immunoSEQ multiplex PCR, and TCRdb holds only the in-frame ones, with some missing. Found here are about 300,000 clones, nearly 90% of them singletons; the top ten hold approximately 5%. The sample consisted of PBMCs or T cells enriched from blood (not recorded which). Every receptor here comes from a woman in her thirties who had recovered from COVID-19.

The chain carries TRBV15 and TRBJ1-2; D ambiguous. CDR1 and CDR2 from the germline V gene are LNHNV and YYDKDF (reference sequence). The V end lost 4 bases, the J end lost 13 bases, and 16 bases lay between the germline ends. There are 12 residues in the CDR3. The CDR3 reads CATSTTTPLVTF. The CDR3 DNA follows: TGTGCCACCAGCACCACGACTCCCCTGGTCACCTTC.

The V gene is TRBV12-3 or TRBV12-4, the J gene TRBJ1-1; D is unresolved. This CDR3 is built from 13 residues. V was shortened by 3 bases and J by 1 base, with 6 bases between the two germline ends. CDR3 residues: CASSLIRNTEAFF. The CDR3 DNA reads as TGTGCCAGCAGTTTGATCAGGAACACTGAAGCTTTCTTT.

This chain links TRBV5-4 with TRBJ2-3; TRBD2 matches 8 bases. J was trimmed by 5 bases and V by 0 bases; bases with no gene match: 8. The CDR3 sequence is 16 residues long. The V gene's germline CDR1 is SGHNT and CDR2 YYREEE (reference sequence). The CDR3 here is CASSLGGLGAVDTQYF. The CDR3 nucleotides are TGTGCCAGCAGCTTGGGGGGACTAGGGGCGGTAGATACGCAGTATTTT.

The chain employs TRBV9 and TRBJ2-2; D perhaps matches TRBD2 (6 bases). V was trimmed by 5 bases and J by 2 bases, leaving 10 bases between them. The CDR3 is made up of 14 amino acids. Per germline, CDR1 SGDLS and CDR2 YYNGEE. CDR3 region: CASSAGLNTGELFF. DNA for the CDR3: TGTGCCAGCAGTGCGGGACTTAACACCGGGGAGCTGTTTTTT.

CDR3 DNA sequence: TGTGCCAGCAGTGAAATGACAGGGCTCTCGACTAACTATGGCTACACCTTC. Translating gives CASSEMTGLSTNYGYTF. V gene TRBV6-1 combines with J gene TRBJ1-2, with TRBD1 matching over 7 bases. After removal of 2 bases from V and 0 bases from J, the junction contained 9 bases not matched to a gene. The CDR3 is 17 amino acids. Germline V gives CDR1 MNHNS, CDR2 SASEGT.

The chain recombines TRBV3-1 (or the pseudogene TRBV3-2) with TRBJ2-3, with TRBD2 matching 13 bases. V shed 4 bases and J 7 bases; nucleotides not matched to a gene: 2. The CDR3 totals 14 residues. Germline CDR1 LGHDT, CDR2 YNNKEL (reference sequence). The CDR3 loop is CASSRGLAGHTQYF. DNA for the CDR3: TGTGCCAGCAGCCGGGGACTAGCGGGACATACGCAGTATTTT.

V usage is TRBV2 and J usage is TRBJ2-1; D is perhaps TRBD1 (6 bases). Germline V gene lookup returns CDR1 SNHLY and CDR2 FYNNEI. V gave up 6 bases and J gave up 6 bases, with 15 bases separating them. This CDR3 has 14 residues. The CDR3 reads CASRTGSSSNEQFF. CDR3 sequence (DNA): TGTGCCAGCAGAACAGGGTCCTCGTCCAATGAGCAGTTCTTC. Full variable domain (remainder filled in from reference TRBV2 and TRBJ2-1): EPEVTQTPSHQVTQMGQEVILRCVPISNHLYFYWYRQILGQKVEFLVSFYNNEISEKSEIFDDQFSVERPDGSNFTLKIRSTKLEDSAMYFCASRTGSSSNEQFFGPGTRLTVL.

The V call is TRBV5-5, the J call TRBJ1-4, with D possibly matching TRBD1 (5 bases). The V gene lost 0 bases and the J gene lost 5 bases, with 11 bases spanning the gap. Germline V CDR1 and CDR2: SGHKS, YYEKEE (reference sequence). The CDR3 consists of 15 residues. CDR3 in amino acids: CASSLATAQNEKLFF. For the CDR3, the DNA is TGTGCCAGCAGCTTGGCGACAGCACAAAATGAAAAACTGTTTTTT.

The rearrangement joins TRBV7-2 to TRBJ2-4; 10 nucleotides align to TRBD2. CDR1 SGHTA and CDR2 FQGNSA come from the germline V gene. After removal of 5 bases from V and 4 bases from J, the junction contained 8 bases not matched to a gene. CDR3 length equals 16 residues. CDR3 DNA sequence: TGTGCCAGCAGCCGGGGGAGCGGGGGGGCGAAAAACATTCAGTACTTC. Its protein product is CASSRGSGGAKNIQYF.

The V and J genes are TRBV5-1 and TRBJ1-1; D unclear. CDR3 length: 13 residues. Trimming stripped 2 bases from V and 7 bases from J, with 12 bases between. CDR1 is SGHRS and CDR2 is YFSETQ in the germline V gene. The CDR3 DNA is TGCGCCAGCAGCTTCATACCCGGTCTTGAAGCTTTCTTT. Protein product: CASSFIPGLEAFF. Drawing the rest from reference TRBV5-1 and TRBJ1-1, the complete variable domain is KAGVTQTPRYLIKTRGQQVTLSCSPISGHRSVSWYQQTPGQGLQFLFEYFSETQRNKGNFPGRFSGRQFSNSRSEMNVSTLELGDSALYLCASSFIPGLEAFFGQGTRLTVV.

This chain uses TRBV5-4 with TRBJ2-3; weak D call: TRBD1 (6 bases). V was clipped by 9 bases and J by 2 bases, with 16 bases between them. Germline values: CDR1 SGHNT, CDR2 YYREEE (reference sequence). The CDR3 sequence is 14 residues long. DNA for the CDR3: TGTGCCACACGTCAGGGGATTGCCACAGATACGCAGTATTTT. The encoded protein is CATRQGIATDTQYF. The variable domain in full, completed from reference TRBV5-4 and TRBJ2-3, reads ETGVTQSPTHLIKTRGQQVTLRCSSQSGHNTVSWYQQALGQGPQFIFQYYREEENGRGNFPPRFSGLQFPNYSSELNVNALELDDSALYLCATRQGIATDTQYFGPGTRLTVL.

The chain couples TRBV2 to TRBJ1-6; TRBD1 matches at 8 bases. The CDR3 consists of 13 residues. V was clipped by 3 bases and J by 10 bases; unmatched bases: 2. CDR1 SNHLY and CDR2 FYNNEI come from the germline V gene. CDR3 DNA: TGTGCCAGCAGTGACGACAGGGGATCACCCCTCCACTTT. It yields the protein CASSDDRGSPLHF.

Only one count was recorded for this clone. This rearrangement joins TRBV9 to TRBJ1-6; TRBD1 agrees at 10 bases. The V segment lost 3 bases and the J segment 8 bases; nucleotides outside the gene matches: 5. CDR3 length equals 15 residues. The germline V gene has CDR1 SGDLS and CDR2 YYNGEE. CDR3 loop: CASSGGTGDYSPLHF. In nucleotides, the CDR3 is TGTGCCAGCAGCGGAGGGACAGGGGATTATTCACCCCTCCACTTT.

This chain joins TRBV5-1 and TRBJ1-4; 7 nucleotides agree with TRBD1. The CDR3 spans 16 residues. Trimming removed 0 bases from V and 5 bases from J; junction bases left unmatched: 7. Germline CDR1 and CDR2: SGHRS and YFSETQ. CDR3 sequence reads: CASSLGHGTENEKLFF. CDR3 sequence (DNA): TGCGCCAGCAGCTTGGGGCACGGGACAGAAAATGAAAAACTGTTTTTT.

The rearrangement uses TRBV30 and TRBJ1-6; possible D gene TRBD1, 5 bases. This CDR3 spans 12 amino acids. V gave up 4 bases and J gave up 7 bases, with 8 bases separating them. In germline, CDR1 is GTSNPN, CDR2 SVGIG (reference sequence). CDR3 DNA sequence: TGTGCCTGGAAAAGGGGAAATTCACCCCTCCACTTT. Its translation is CAWKRGNSPLHF.

The chain joins TRBV19 to TRBJ1-5; 7 positions agree with TRBD1. Per the germline V gene, CDR1 is LNHDA and CDR2 is SQIVND (reference sequence). This CDR3 contains 16 residues. V was pared by 5 bases and J by 0 bases, with 7 bases of the junction left unmatched. The CDR3: CASSFPGQSSNQPQHF. CDR3 in DNA: TGTGCCAGTAGTTTCCCGGGACAGAGTAGCAATCAGCCCCAGCATTTT.

J is TRBJ2-2 and V is TRBV6-5; 9 bases are shared with TRBD1. Losses at the gene ends were 8 bases for V and 7 bases for J; bases not matched to a gene: 5. The germline V gene has CDR1 MNHEY and CDR2 SVGAGI. The CDR3 extends over 13 amino acids. CDR3 amino acids: CASGGQGDGELFF. The CDR3 DNA reads TGTGCCAGCGGGGGACAGGGCGACGGGGAGCTGTTTTTT.

This clone was seen a single time. The J gene is TRBJ1-4, the V gene TRBV5-4; D is undetermined. This CDR3 region has 13 residues. Germline assignment: CDR1 SGHNT and CDR2 YYREEE (reference sequence). V was trimmed by 0 bases and J by 7 bases, leaving 7 bases between them. The CDR3 coding sequence is TGTGCCAGCAGCTTGGTAGGGAGTGAAAAACTGTTTTTT. This gives the protein CASSLVGSEKLFF.

This clone showed up just once. V is TRBV29-1 and J is TRBJ1-1, with D perhaps matching TRBD1 (6 bases). Per the germline V gene, CDR1 is SQVTM and CDR2 is ANQGSEA. V lost 3 bases and J lost 1, with 12 bases in between. CDR3 length: 14 amino acids. CDR3: CSVDWTASNTEAFF. CDR3 DNA sequence: TGCAGCGTTGATTGGACAGCCTCGAACACTGAAGCTTTCTTT.

This rearrangement joins TRBV9 to TRBJ1-1; no firm D call. Trimming took 0 bases from V and 5 from J, leaving 17 bases between them. Germline CDR1 and CDR2: SGDLS and YYNGEE. The CDR3 is 16 amino acids. The CDR3 DNA follows: TGTGCCAGCAGCGTAGGGACTGAGATCCGCCCGACTGAAGCTTTCTTT. The encoded protein is CASSVGTEIRPTEAFF.

The V and J genes are TRBV30 and TRBJ1-6; D gene ambiguous. Per germline, CDR1 GTSNPN and CDR2 SVGIG (reference sequence). Trimming stripped 0 bases from V and 0 bases from J, with 6 bases between. The CDR3 sequence is 15 residues long. The CDR3 loop is CAWSVSSSYNSPLHF. In DNA, the CDR3 is TGTGCCTGGAGTGTATCCAGCTCCTATAATTCACCCCTCCACTTT.